The clone carrying this TCR beta chain was counted a few times. Its target is not known. The sample is drawn from a study of blood T cells in healthy people across ages. Study-level findings and limits: Diversity of TCR beta per million T cells declined in a roughly linear way with age.

Per germline, CDR1 SNHLY and CDR2 FYNNEI. V was clipped by 0 bases and J by 4 bases; unmatched bases: 7. This CDR3 has 17 residues. PCR was performed a second time for about 6 to 11 cycles using a sample-barcoded 5' primer and a J-beta primer mix. Unique molecular identifiers of 12 random nucleotides labeled each cDNA. TCRdb redid the calling of the 5' RACE reads with MiXCR, one entry per CDR3 protein. The top ten hold around 12% of the sample, which has 850,000 to 1,100,000 distinct CDR3 sequences, about two fifths seen once. The sequence was obtained from a young man in good health. Material: blood. V and J are TRBV2 and TRBJ1-1; TRBD1 matches 11 bases. In nucleotides, the CDR3 is TGTGCCAGCAGTGAAGCCGGGACAGGGGGGTTCGGCACTGAAGCTTTCTTT. The encoded protein is CASSEAGTGGFGTEAFF.